This is a list of T cell receptor beta chains from one sample in a study of somatic mutations in cytotoxic T cells in rheumatoid arthritis. Clones were sequenced by immunoSEQ multiplex PCR, and TCRdb holds only the in-frame ones, with some missing. The sample carries 6,800 or so clones, about nine tenths recorded once. Sequencing was carried out using CD8+ T cells sorted from blood. The receptors stem from a man aged 35 to 55 with rheumatoid arthritis. Each CDR3 is given with its conserved first and last residue. D genes are given only for firm matches. Not every row has a clone size; where given, it reads once, few, many or a size class.

TRBJ1-5 | 14 | once | . | TRBV7-9 | CASSSDSLVKPQHF | TGTGCCAGCAGCTCTGACTCCCTCGTCAAGCCCCAGCATTTT
TRBJ2-2 | 13 | . | . | TRBV10-3 | CAISELSTGELFF | TGTGCCATCAGTGAACTTTCCACCGGGGAGCTGTTTTTT
TRBJ2-7 | 15 | . | TRBD1 | TRBV5-5 | CASSPGQDLTYEQYF | TGTGCCAGCAGCCCTGGACAGGACCTTACCTACGAGCAGTACTTC
TRBJ2-1 | 14 | once | TRBD1 | TRBV27 | CASSFGQGYNEQFF | TGTGCCAGCAGTTTCGGACAGGGCTACAATGAGCAGTTCTTC
TRBJ2-2 | 16 | . | TRBD1 | TRBV5-5 | CASSHRDRGPAGELFF | TGTGCCAGCAGCCACCGGGACAGGGGGCCGGCCGGGGAGCTGTTTTTT
TRBJ1-3 | 15 | . | . | TRBV7-9 | CASSSMLGPGNTIYF | TGTGCCAGCAGCTCAATGCTGGGGCCTGGAAACACCATATATTTT
TRBJ2-1 | 15 | . | . | TRBV19 | CASSMSGSPYNEQFF | TGTGCCAGTAGTATGTCAGGGTCTCCCTACAATGAGCAGTTCTTC
TRBJ2-2 | 17 | . | TRBD1 | TRBV27 | CASSSPRGLGNTGELFF | TGTGCCAGCAGTTCCCCCAGGGGGTTAGGGAACACCGGGGAGCTGTTTTTT
TRBJ1-2 | 14 | few | . | TRBV5-1 | CASSLTGSVYGYTF | TGCGCCAGCAGCTTGACGGGGTCGGTCTATGGCTACACCTTC
TRBJ2-2 | 15 | . | TRBD1 | TRBV19 | CASRGGRVNTGELFF | TGTGCCAGTAGAGGGGGCAGGGTGAACACCGGGGAGCTGTTTTTT
TRBJ2-1 | 13 | . | TRBD1 | TRBV9 | CASSGQGSNGQFF | TGTGCCAGCAGCGGACAGGGTAGTAATGGGCAGTTCTTC
TRBJ2-3 | 16 | . | TRBD2 | TRBV27 | CASSTSGGETWDTQYF | TGTGCCAGCAGCACTAGCGGGGGGGAGACATGGGATACGCAGTATTTT
TRBJ2-3 | 14 | . | . | TRBV10-1 | CASSDTRLTDTQYF | TGCGCCAGCAGTGACACAAGACTAACAGATACGCAGTATTTT
TRBJ1-1 | 18 | . | TRBD1 | TRBV2 | CASSEVPGQGARNTEAFF | TGTGCCAGCAGTGAAGTTCCGGGACAGGGGGCTCGGAACACTGAAGCTTTCTTT
TRBJ1-4 | 14 | . | . | TRBV6-6 | CASSWTEEDEKLFF | TGTGCCAGCAGTTGGACGGAGGAGGATGAAAAACTGTTTTTT
TRBJ2-5 | 15 | . | TRBD2 | TRBV6-5 | CASREGLAGQETQYF | TGTGCCAGCAGAGAGGGACTAGCGGGCCAAGAGACCCAGTACTTC
TRBJ2-1 | 16 | . | TRBD2 | TRBV7-9 | CASSGRLAGGRNEQFF | TGTGCCAGCAGCGGCCGCCTAGCGGGGGGGAGAAATGAGCAGTTCTTC
TRBJ1-5 | 13 | . | . | TRBV15 | CATSREGSQPQHF | TGTGCCACCAGCAGAGAGGGGAGCCAGCCCCAGCATTTT
TRBJ1-6 | 13 | . | . | TRBV6-5 | CASSARDYSPLHF | TGTGCCTCCTCGGCCAGGGATTACTCCCCCCTCCACTTT
TRBJ2-5 | 14 | . | . | TRBV11-2 | CASSFSSGFETQYF | TGTGCCAGCAGCTTTAGTAGCGGTTTTGAGACCCAGTACTTC
TRBJ2-1 | 15 | . | TRBD1 | TRBV19 | CASGIGTGLFNEQFF | TGTGCCAGTGGGATCGGGACAGGGCTTTTCAATGAGCAGTTCTTC
TRBJ1-1 | 17 | . | . | TRBV12-2 | CASRLRAGTGGSDEAFF | TGTGCAAGTCGCTTACGAGCGGGGACAGGGGGCTCGGATGAAGCTTTCTTT
TRBJ2-7 | 14 | . | TRBD1 | TRBV13 | CASSRRQGGYEQYF | TGTGCCAGCAGCCGCAGACAGGGTGGGTACGAGCAGTACTTC
TRBJ2-1 | 12 | . | . | TRBV7-9 | CASRDSYNEQFF | TGTGCCAGCAGGGACAGCTACAATGAGCAGTTCTTC
TRBJ2-4 | 19 | once | TRBD2 | TRBV4-1 | CASSQEASGNLLAKNIQYF | TGCGCCAGCAGCCAAGAGGCTAGCGGCAATTTACTAGCCAAAAACATTCAGTACTTC
TRBJ2-5 | 15 | . | TRBD2 | TRBV7-8 | CASRRISGGQETQYF | TGTGCCAGCAGACGAATTAGCGGGGGACAAGAGACCCAGTACTTC
TRBJ2-2 | 15 | . | . | TRBV10-3 | CAISEPTTNTGELFF | TGTGCCATCAGTGAGCCGACAACGAACACCGGGGAGCTGTTTTTT
TRBJ1-6 | 18 | . | . | TRBV7-5 | CVRSLNTGLSSYNSPLHF | TGTGTCAGAAGCTTAAATACAGGCCTGAGCTCCTATAATTCACCCCTCCACTTT
TRBJ2-7 | 14 | . | . | TRBV11-1 | CASSLAGRSYEQYF | TGTGCCAGCAGCTTAGCGGGGAGGTCCTACGAGCAGTACTTC
TRBJ1-5 | 18 | once | . | TRBV21-1 | CASSPRGTALNSNQPQHF | TGTGCCAGCAGCCCCCGGGGGACCGCACTAAATAGCAATCAGCCCCAGCATTTT
TRBJ1-2 | 14 | . | . | TRBV16 | CASSFNREYYGYTF | TGTGCCAGCAGCTTCAACAGGGAATACTATGGCTACACCTTC
TRBJ2-1 | 16 | . | TRBD2 | TRBV11-2 | CASSLLLASGNNEQFF | TGTGCCAGCAGCTTACTTTTGGCTAGCGGAAACAATGAGCAGTTCTTC
TRBJ2-2 | 17 | . | TRBD1 | TRBV12-5 | CASGFIEPRTGDGELFF | TGTGCTAGTGGTTTCATTGAGCCTAGAACAGGGGACGGGGAGCTGTTTTTT
TRBJ1-1 | 16 | . | TRBD1 | TRBV9 | CASSKGTGVMNTEAFF | TGTGCCAGCAGCAAGGGGACAGGGGTAATGAACACTGAAGCTTTCTTT
TRBJ2-5 | 15 | . | TRBD2 | TRBV5-6 | CASSSLGGDQETQYF | TGTGCCAGCAGCTCACTGGGGGGGGATCAAGAGACCCAGTACTTC
TRBJ2-1 | 13 | . | TRBD1 | TRBV19 | CASSTGVVNEQFF | TGTGCCAGTAGCACAGGGGTGGTTAATGAGCAGTTCTTC
TRBJ2-7 | 12 | . | . | TRBV2 | CASSGHIYEQYF | TGTGCCAGCAGTGGACATATCTACGAGCAGTACTTC
TRBJ2-5 | 17 | . | TRBD2 | TRBV4-1 | CASSQDSSGVYQETQYF | TGCGCCAGCAGCCAAGACTCTAGCGGTGTGTACCAAGAGACCCAGTACTTC
TRBJ1-2 | 13 | . | TRBD1 | TRBV11-2 | CATHLGQGYGYTF | TGTGCCACCCACCTGGGACAGGGCTATGGCTACACCTTC
TRBJ1-2 | 12 | . | . | TRBV7-2 | CASSLEDNGYTF | TGTGCCAGCAGCTTAGAGGACAATGGCTACACCTTC
TRBJ2-7 | 14 | . | . | TRBV6-1 | CASSMVPSSYEQYF | TGTGCCAGCAGTATGGTACCGAGCTCCTACGAGCAGTACTTC
TRBJ2-3 | 16 | . | . | TRBV7-9 | CASRNTPLTNTDTQYF | TGTGCCAGCAGAAACACCCCGTTGACTAACACAGATACGCAGTATTTT
TRBJ1-1 | 16 | . | . | TRBV4-1 | CASSQESGRWDTEAFF | TGCGCCAGCAGCCAAGAGAGCGGTAGATGGGACACTGAAGCTTTCTTT
TRBJ2-1 | 16 | . | . | TRBV7-9 | CASSSLRGADYNEQFF | TGTGCCAGCAGCTCCTTACGGGGGGCCGACTACAATGAGCAGTTCTTC
TRBJ2-1 | 18 | . | . | TRBV12-2 | CASRLTRLAGGPRNEQFF | TGTGCAAGTCGCTTAACCCGACTAGCGGGGGGGCCCAGGAATGAGCAGTTCTTC
TRBJ1-1 | 14 | . | . | TRBV2 | CASREVGLSPEAFF | TGTGCCAGCAGGGAAGTGGGGCTGAGTCCTGAAGCTTTCTTT
TRBJ2-6 | 15 | . | . | TRBV9 | CASGGISSGANVLTF | TGTGCCAGTGGGGGGATTTCCTCTGGGGCCAACGTCCTGACTTTC
TRBJ2-3 | 16 | . | TRBD2 | TRBV6-4 | CASSPRLAGPTDTQYF | TGTGCCAGCAGTCCTCGGCTAGCGGGGCCCACAGATACGCAGTATTTT